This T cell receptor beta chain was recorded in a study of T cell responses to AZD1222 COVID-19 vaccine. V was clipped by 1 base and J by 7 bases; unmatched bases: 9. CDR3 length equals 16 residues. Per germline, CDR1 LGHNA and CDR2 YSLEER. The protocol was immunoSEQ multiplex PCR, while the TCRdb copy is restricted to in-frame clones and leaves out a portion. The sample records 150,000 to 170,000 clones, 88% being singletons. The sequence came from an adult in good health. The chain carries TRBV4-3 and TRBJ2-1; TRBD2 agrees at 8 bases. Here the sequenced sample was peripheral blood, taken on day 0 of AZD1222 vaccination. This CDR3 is CASSQAGTGGSNEQFF. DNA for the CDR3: TGCGCCAGCAGCCAAGCGGGGACGGGAGGGTCTAATGAGCAGTTCTTC.